This entry describes one T cell receptor beta chain. This specimen comes from a study of T cells in Graves' hyperthyroidism and ophthalmopathy. Looking at the study overall: At initial diagnosis, before any treatment had begun, peripheral blood was obtained.

There were TCR beta CDR3 regions amplified from RNA transcripts. TCR CDR3 underwent first-round RT-PCR with the HTBI primer set. TCRdb recomputed calls from the multiplex PCR reads with MiXCR, one row per CDR3 protein. The table has roughly 600,000 distinct CDR3 sequences, approximately 14% seen once. Germline V gene data show CDR1 as SGHTA and CDR2 as FQGTGA. Deletions cut 1 base from V and 6 bases from J, with 9 bases between. This CDR3 comprises 13 residues. Sequenced: blood. The TCR sequence derives from a woman aged 45-59 years with Graves' ophthalmopathy. The chain is built from TRBV7-3 and TRBJ1-1, with a possible D match to TRBD1 (6 bases). CDR3 residues: CASSLNRVAEAFF. DNA for the CDR3: TGTGCCAGCAGCTTAAACAGGGTCGCTGAAGCTTTCTTT.